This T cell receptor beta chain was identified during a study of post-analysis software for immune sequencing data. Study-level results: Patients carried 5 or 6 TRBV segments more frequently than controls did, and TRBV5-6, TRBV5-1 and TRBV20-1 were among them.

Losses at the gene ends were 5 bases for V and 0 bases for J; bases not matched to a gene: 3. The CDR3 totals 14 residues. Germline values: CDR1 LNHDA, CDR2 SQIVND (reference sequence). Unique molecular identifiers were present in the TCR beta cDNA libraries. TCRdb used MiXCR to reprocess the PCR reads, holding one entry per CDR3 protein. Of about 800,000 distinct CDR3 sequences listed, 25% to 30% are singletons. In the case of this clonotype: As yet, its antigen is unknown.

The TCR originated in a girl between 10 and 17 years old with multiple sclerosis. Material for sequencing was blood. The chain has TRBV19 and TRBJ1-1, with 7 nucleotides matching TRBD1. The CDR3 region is CASSEQGMNTEAFF. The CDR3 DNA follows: TGTGCCAGTAGTGAACAGGGGATGAACACTGAAGCTTTCTTT.